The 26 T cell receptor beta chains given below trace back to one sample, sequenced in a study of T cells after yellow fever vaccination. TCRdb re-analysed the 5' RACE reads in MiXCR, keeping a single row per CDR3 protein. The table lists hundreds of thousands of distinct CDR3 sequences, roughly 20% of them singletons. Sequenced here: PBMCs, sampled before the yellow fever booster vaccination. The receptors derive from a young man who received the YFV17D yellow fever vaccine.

The CDR3 region has the DNA TGCAGTGCTAGACAGACCGGGTTTAGGTCGGATACGCAGTATTTT. Translation gives CSARQTGFRSDTQYF. The chain joins TRBV20-1 to TRBJ2-3, with unresolved D. Germline CDR1 is DFQATT and CDR2 is SNEGSKA (reference sequence). Trimming removed 2 bases at V and 6 bases at J, with 18 bases between. The CDR3 length is 15 residues.

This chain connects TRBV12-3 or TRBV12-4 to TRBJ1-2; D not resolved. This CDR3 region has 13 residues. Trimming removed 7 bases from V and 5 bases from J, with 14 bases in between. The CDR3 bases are TGTGCCAGCACCAAGGACGGGTTTTATGGCTACACCTTC. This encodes CASTKDGFYGYTF.

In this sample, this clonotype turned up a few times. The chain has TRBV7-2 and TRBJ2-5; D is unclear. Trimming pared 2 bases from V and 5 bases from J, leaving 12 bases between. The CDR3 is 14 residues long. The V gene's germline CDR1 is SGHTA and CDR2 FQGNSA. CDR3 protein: CASSLRVPGETQYF. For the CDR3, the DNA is TGTGCCAGCAGCTTACGGGTCCCTGGGGAGACCCAGTACTTC.

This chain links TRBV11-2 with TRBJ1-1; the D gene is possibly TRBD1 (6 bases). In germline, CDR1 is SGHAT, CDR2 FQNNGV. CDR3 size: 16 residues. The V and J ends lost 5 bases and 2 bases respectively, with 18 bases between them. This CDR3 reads CASSPKKDRFNTEAFF. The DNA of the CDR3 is TGTGCCAGCAGCCCGAAGAAAGACAGGTTCAACACTGAAGCTTTCTTT.

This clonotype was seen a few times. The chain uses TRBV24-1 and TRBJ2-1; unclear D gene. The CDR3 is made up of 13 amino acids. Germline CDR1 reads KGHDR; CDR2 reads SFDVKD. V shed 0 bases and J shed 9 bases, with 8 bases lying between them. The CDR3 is CATSDLEGLEQFF. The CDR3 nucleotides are TGTGCCACCAGTGATTTGGAAGGGCTTGAGCAGTTCTTC.

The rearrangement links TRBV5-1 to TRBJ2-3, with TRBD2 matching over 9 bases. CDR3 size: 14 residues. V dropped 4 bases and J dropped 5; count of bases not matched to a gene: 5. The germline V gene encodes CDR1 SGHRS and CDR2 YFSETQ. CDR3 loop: CASSGGGAQDTQYF. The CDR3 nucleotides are TGCGCCAGCAGCGGCGGGGGGGCCCAAGATACGCAGTATTTT.

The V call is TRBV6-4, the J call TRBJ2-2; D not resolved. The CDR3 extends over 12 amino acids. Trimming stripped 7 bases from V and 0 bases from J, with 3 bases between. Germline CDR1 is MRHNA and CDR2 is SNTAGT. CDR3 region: CASKANTGELFF. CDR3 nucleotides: TGTGCCAGCAAGGCGAACACCGGGGAGCTGTTTTTT.

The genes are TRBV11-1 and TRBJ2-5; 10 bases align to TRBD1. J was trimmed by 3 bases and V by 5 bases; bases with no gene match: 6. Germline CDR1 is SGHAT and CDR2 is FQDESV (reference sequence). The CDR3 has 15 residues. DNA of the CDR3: TGTGCCAGCAGCACCGGGACAGGGGCAGAAGAGACCCAGTACTTC. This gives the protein CASSTGTGAEETQYF.

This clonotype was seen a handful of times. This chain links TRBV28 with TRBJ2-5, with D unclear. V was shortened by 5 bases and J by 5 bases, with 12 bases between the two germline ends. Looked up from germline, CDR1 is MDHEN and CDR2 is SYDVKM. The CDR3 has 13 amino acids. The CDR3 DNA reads TGTGCCAGCAGTCCCTCCGTTTGGGAGACCCAGTACTTC. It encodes CASSPSVWETQYF.

CDR3: CASSQDFRTRALYNEQFF. The CDR3 region has the DNA TGCGCCAGCAGCCAAGATTTCCGGACTAGGGCCCTCTACAATGAGCAGTTCTTC. This chain connects TRBV4-3 to TRBJ2-1, with 7 positions matching TRBD2. This CDR3 has 18 amino acids. Germline values: CDR1 LGHNA, CDR2 YSLEER. V gave up 0 bases and J gave up 3 bases; unmatched junction bases: 11.

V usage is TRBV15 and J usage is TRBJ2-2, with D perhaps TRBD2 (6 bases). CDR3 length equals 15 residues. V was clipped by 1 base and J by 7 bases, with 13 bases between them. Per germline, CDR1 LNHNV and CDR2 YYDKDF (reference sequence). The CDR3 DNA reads TGTGCCACCAGCAGAGTTGCGGGGTTTGGCGGGGAGCTGTTTTTT. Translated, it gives CATSRVAGFGGELFF. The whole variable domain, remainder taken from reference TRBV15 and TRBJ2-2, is DAMVIQNPRYQVTQFGKPVTLSCSQTLNHNVMYWYQQKSSQAPKLLFHYYDKDFNNEADTPDNFQSRRPNTSFCFLDIRSPGLGDTAMYLCATSRVAGFGGELFFGEGSRLTVL.

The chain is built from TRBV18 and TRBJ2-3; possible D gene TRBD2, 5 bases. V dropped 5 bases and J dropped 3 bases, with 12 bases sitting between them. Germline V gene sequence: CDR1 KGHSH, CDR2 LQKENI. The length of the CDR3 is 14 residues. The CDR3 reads CASSESGITDTQYF. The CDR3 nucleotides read TGTGCCAGCTCAGAGTCGGGAATTACAGATACGCAGTATTTT.

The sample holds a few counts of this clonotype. CDR3 nucleotide sequence: TGCAGCGTTGATCGGGGACGCGGTAACACTGAAGCTTTCTTT. Amino acid sequence: CSVDRGRGNTEAFF. The chain uses TRBV29-1 and TRBJ1-1; D is possibly TRBD1 (5 bases). This CDR3 is 14 amino acids long. CDR1 is SQVTM and CDR2 is ANQGSEA in the germline V gene. Trimming took off 3 bases at V and 2 bases at J, with 13 bases between the two ends.

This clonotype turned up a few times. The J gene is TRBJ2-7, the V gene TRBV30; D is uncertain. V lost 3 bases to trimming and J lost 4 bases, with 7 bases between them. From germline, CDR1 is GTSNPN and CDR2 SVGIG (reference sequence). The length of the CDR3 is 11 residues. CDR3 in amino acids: CAWSARYEQYF. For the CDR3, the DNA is TGTGCCTGGAGCGCGCGGTACGAGCAGTACTTC.

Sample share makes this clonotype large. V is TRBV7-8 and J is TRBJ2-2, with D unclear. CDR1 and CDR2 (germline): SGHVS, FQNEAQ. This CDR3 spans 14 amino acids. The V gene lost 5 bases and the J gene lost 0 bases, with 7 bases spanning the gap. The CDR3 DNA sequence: TGTGCCAGCAGCGCAGTCGCGAACACCGGGGAGCTGTTTTTT. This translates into CASSAVANTGELFF.

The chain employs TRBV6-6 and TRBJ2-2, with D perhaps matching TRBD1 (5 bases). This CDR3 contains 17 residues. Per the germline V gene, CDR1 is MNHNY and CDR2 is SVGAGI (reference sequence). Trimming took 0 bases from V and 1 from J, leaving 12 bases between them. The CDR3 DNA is TGTGCCAGCAGTTACTCACAGGCAAACCTGAACACCGGGGAGCTGTTTTTT. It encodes CASSYSQANLNTGELFF.

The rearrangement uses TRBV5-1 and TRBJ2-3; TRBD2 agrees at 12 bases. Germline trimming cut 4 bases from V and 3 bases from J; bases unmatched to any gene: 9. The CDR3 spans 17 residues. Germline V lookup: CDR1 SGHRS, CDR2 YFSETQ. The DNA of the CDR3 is TGCGCCAGCAGCACGGCCCCCGGGACTAGCGGGACAGATACGCAGTATTTT. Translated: CASSTAPGTSGTDTQYF.

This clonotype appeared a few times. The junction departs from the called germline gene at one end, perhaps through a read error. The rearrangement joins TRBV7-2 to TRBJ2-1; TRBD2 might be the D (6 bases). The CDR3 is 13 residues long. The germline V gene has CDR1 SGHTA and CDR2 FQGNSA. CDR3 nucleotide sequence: TGCGCCAGCAGTCCGGGACTGAACAATGAGCAGTTCTTC. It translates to CASSPGLNNEQFF.

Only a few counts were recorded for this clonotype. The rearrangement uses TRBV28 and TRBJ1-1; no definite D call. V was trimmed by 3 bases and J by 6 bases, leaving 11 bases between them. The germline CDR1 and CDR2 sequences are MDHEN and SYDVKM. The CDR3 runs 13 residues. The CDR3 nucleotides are TGTGCCAGCAGTTTCGGTGGAAGGCCTGAAGCTTTCTTT. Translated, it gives CASSFGGRPEAFF. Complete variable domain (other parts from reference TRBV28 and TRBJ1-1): DVKVTQSSRYLVKRTGEKVFLECVQDMDHENMFWYRQDPGLGLRLIYFSYDVKMKEKGDIPEGYSVSREKKERFSLILESASTNQTSMYLCASSFGGRPEAFFGQGTRLTVV.

CDR3 nucleotides: TGTGCCACCAGCAGAGATCCAGTTCCTGGAAACACCATATATTTT. Translating gives CATSRDPVPGNTIYF. The rearrangement links TRBV15 to TRBJ1-3; D remains ambiguous. Trimming stripped 0 bases from V and 2 bases from J, with 8 bases between. Germline assignment: CDR1 LNHNV and CDR2 YYDKDF (reference sequence). The CDR3 is 15 residues long.

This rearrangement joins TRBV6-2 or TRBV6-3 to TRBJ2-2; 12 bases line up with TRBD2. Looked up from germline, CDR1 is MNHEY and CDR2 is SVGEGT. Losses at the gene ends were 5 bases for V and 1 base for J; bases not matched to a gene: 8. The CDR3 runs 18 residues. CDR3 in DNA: TGTGCCAGCAGTCAACACCGGGGACTAGCGGGGAACACCGGGGAGCTGTTTTTT. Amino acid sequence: CASSQHRGLAGNTGELFF.

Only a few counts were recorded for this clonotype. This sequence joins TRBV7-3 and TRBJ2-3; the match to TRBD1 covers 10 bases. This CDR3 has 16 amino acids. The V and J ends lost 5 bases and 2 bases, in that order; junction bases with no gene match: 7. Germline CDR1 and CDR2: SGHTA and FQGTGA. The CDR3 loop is CASSPPGQGNTDTQYF. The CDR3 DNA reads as TGTGCCAGCAGCCCTCCGGGACAGGGGAACACAGATACGCAGTATTTT.

The CDR3 DNA is TGTGCCAGCAGCTTAGCGTGCAGCTCCTACGAGCAGTACGTC. It codes for CASSLACSSYEQYV. V gene TRBV7-6 combines with J gene TRBJ2-7; the D is unclear. The germline CDR1 and CDR2 sequences are SGHVS and FNYEAQ. CDR3 size: 14 residues. Deletions cut 0 bases from V and 0 bases from J, with 6 bases between.

CDR3 DNA: TGTGCCAGCAGCTTAGAGGGGGACAGGGCGTCTTCTGGCTACACCTTC. It encodes CASSLEGDRASSGYTF. The chain uses TRBV7-9 and TRBJ1-2, with 9 nucleotides matching TRBD1. This CDR3 region has 16 residues. CDR1 is SEHNR, CDR2 FQNEAQ, per germline (reference sequence). V gave up 1 base and J gave up 7 bases; unmatched junction bases: 10.

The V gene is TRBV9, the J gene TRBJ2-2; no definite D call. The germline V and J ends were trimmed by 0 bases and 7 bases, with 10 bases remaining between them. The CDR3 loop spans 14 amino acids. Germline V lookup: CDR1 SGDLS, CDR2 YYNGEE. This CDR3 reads CASSVGLLGGELFF. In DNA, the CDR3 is TGTGCCAGCAGCGTAGGATTGTTGGGCGGGGAGCTGTTTTTT.

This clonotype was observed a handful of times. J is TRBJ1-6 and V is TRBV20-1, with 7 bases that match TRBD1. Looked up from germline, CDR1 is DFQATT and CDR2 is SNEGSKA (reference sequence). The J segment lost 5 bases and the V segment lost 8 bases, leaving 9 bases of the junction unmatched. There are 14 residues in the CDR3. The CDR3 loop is CSLYLGTDNSPLHF. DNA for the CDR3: TGCAGTCTATACCTCGGGACAGATAATTCACCCCTCCACTTT.